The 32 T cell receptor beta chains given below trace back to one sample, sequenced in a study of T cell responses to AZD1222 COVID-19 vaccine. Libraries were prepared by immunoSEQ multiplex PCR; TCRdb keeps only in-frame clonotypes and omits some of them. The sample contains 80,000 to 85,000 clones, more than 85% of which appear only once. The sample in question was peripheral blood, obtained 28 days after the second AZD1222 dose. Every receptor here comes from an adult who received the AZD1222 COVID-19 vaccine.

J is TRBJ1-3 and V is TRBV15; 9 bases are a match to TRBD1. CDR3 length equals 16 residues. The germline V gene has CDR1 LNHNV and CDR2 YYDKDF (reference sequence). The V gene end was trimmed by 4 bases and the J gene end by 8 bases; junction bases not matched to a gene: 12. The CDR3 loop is CATSTSTGTGYYTIYF. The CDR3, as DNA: TGTGCCACCAGCACTAGTACCGGGACAGGGTATTACACCATATATTTT.

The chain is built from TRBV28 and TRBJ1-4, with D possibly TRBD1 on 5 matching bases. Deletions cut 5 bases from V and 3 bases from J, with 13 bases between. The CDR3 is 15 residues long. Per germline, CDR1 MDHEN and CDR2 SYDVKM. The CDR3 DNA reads TGTGCCAGCAGTAGTCCGGGACGGTCTAATGAAAAACTGTTTTTT. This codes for CASSSPGRSNEKLFF. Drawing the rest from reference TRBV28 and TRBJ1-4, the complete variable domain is DVKVTQSSRYLVKRTGEKVFLECVQDMDHENMFWYRQDPGLGLRLIYFSYDVKMKEKGDIPEGYSVSREKKERFSLILESASTNQTSMYLCASSSPGRSNEKLFFGSGTQLSVL.

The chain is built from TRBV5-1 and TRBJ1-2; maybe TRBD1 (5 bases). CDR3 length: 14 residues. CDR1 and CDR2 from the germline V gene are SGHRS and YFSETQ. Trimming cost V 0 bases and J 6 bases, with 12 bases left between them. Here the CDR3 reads CASSLAVVGDGYTF. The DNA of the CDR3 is TGCGCCAGCAGCTTGGCGGTGGTGGGGGATGGCTACACCTTC.

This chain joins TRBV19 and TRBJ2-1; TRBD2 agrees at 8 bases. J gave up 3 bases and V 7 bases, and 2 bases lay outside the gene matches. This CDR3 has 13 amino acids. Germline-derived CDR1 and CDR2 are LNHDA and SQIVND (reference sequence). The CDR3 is CASIGGGYNEQFF. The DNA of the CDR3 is TGTGCCAGTATCGGGGGGGGCTACAATGAGCAGTTCTTC.

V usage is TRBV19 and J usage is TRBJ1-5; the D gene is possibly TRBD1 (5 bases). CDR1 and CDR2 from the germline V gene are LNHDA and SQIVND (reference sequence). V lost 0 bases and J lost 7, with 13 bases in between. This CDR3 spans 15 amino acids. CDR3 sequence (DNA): TGTGCCAGTAGTATAGATATCAGGGTTTACCAGCCCCAGCATTTT. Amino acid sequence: CASSIDIRVYQPQHF.

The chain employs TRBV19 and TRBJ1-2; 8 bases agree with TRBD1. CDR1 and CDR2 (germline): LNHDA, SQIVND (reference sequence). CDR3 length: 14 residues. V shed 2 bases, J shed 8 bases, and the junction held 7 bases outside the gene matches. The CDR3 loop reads CASSIRGQGVGYTF. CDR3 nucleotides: TGTGCCAGTAGTATACGCGGACAGGGCGTCGGCTACACCTTC.

CDR3 sequence: CASTLRDNQPQHF. In DNA form, the CDR3 reads TGTGCCAGCACCCTGCGGGACAATCAGCCCCAGCATTTT. The V gene is TRBV5-8, the J gene TRBJ1-5; D call uncertain. The V end was cut by 6 bases, the J end by 3 bases, with 10 bases between. The CDR3 has 13 residues. CDR1 and CDR2 from the germline V gene are SGHTS and YDEGEE.

The CDR3 nucleotides read TGTGCCAGCAGCCAAGTAGTTGGTCGTCTTGCCAGCGATAATTCACCCCTCCACTTT. It yields the protein CASSQVVGRLASDNSPLHF. The chain uses TRBV3-1 (or the pseudogene TRBV3-2) and TRBJ1-6; unclear D gene. Germline CDR1 reads LGHDT; CDR2 reads YNNKEL (reference sequence). V was clipped by 1 base and J by 5 bases, with 21 bases between them. This CDR3 is 19 amino acids long.

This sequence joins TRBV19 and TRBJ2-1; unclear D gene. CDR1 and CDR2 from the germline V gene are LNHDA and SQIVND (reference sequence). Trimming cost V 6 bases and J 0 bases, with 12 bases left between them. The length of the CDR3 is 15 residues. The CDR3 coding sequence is TGTGCCAGTAGGACGTTGTTAAGCTCCTACAATGAGCAGTTCTTC. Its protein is CASRTLLSSYNEQFF.

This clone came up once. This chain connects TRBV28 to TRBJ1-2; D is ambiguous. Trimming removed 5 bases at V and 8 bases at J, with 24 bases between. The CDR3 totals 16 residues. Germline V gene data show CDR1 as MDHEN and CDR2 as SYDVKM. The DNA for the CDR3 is TGTGCCAGCAGTCCCCCTCGGGAGAACCACTTTGGGGGCTACACCTTC. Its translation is CASSPPRENHFGGYTF.

The CDR3 region is CAWSVLGEQFF. The CDR3 DNA reads as TGTGCCTGGAGTGTACTAGGAGAGCAGTTCTTC. The chain combines TRBV30 with TRBJ2-1; D perhaps matches TRBD2 (5 bases). The CDR3 is 11 residues long. Germline V lookup: CDR1 GTSNPN, CDR2 SVGIG (reference sequence). V gave up 0 bases and J gave up 10 bases, with 7 bases separating them.

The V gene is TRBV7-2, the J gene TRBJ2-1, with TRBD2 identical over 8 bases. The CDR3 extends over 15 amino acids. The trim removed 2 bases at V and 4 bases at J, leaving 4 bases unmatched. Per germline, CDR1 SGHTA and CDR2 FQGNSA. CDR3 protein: CASSLRVAGYNEQFF. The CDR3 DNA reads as TGTGCCAGCAGCTTACGGGTAGCGGGGTACAATGAGCAGTTCTTC.

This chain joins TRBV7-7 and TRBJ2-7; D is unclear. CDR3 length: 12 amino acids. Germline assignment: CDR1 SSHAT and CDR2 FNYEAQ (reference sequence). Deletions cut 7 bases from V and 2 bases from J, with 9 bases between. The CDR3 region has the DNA TGTGCCAGCAATATGGCCACCTACGAGCAGTACTTC. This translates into CASNMATYEQYF.

The CDR3 loop is CASSLEGGSWNEQFF. CDR3 DNA: TGTGCCAGCAGCTTGGAAGGAGGTTCCTGGAATGAGCAGTTCTTC. The chain uses TRBV5-8 and TRBJ2-1; a weak D match, TRBD2 (5 bases). Trimming left V 0 bases short and J 7 bases short, with 14 bases between. CDR3 length equals 15 residues. Germline V gene data show CDR1 as SGHTS and CDR2 as YDEGEE.

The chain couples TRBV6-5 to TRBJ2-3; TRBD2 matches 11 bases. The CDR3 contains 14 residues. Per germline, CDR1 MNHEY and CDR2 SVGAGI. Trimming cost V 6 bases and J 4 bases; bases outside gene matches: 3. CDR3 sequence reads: CASRGGLAADTQYF. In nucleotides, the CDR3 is TGTGCCAGCAGAGGGGGACTAGCGGCAGATACGCAGTATTTT.

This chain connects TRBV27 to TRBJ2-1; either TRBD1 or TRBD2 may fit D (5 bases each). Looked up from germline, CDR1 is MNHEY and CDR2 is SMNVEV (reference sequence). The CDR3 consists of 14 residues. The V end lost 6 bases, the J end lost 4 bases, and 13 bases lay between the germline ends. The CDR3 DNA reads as TGTGCCAGCAGCCCTGGGACCAGTTACAATGAGCAGTTCTTC. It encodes CASSPGTSYNEQFF.

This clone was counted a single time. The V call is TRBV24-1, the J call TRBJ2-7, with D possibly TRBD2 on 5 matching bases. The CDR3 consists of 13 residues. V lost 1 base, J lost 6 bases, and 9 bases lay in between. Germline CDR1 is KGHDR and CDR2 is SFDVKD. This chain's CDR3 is CATSDLWGVEQYF. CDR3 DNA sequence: TGTGCCACCAGTGATTTATGGGGAGTCGAGCAGTACTTC.

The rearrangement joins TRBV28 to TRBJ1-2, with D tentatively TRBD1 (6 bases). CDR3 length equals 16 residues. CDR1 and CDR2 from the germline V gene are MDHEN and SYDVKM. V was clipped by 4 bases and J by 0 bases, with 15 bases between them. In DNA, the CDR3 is TGTGCCAGCAGTTCCCCACAGGGTGCCCCTAACTATGGCTACACCTTC. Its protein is CASSSPQGAPNYGYTF.

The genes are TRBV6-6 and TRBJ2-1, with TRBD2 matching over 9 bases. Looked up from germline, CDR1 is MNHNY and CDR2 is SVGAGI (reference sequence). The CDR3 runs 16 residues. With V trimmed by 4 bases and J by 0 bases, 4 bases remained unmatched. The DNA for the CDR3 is TGTGCCAGCAGTTCGAGGACTAGCGTCTCCTACAATGAGCAGTTCTTC. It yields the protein CASSSRTSVSYNEQFF.

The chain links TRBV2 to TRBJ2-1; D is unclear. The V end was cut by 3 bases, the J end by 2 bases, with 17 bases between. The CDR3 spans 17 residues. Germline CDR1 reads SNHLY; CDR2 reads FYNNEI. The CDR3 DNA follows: TGTGCCAGCAGTGATCCCGGACGTATCAATACCTACAATGAGCAGTTCTTC. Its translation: CASSDPGRINTYNEQFF.

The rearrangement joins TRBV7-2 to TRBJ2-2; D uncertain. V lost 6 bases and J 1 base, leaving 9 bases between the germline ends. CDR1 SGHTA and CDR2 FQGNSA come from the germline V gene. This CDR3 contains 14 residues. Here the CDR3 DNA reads TGTGCCAGCAGAGGTCCGGGGAACACCGGGGAGCTGTTTTTT. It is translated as CASRGPGNTGELFF.

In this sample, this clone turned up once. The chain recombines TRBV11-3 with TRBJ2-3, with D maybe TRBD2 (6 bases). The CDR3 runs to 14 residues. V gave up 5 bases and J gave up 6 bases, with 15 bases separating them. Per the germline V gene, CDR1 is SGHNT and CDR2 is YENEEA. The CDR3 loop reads CASSPGTSPDTQYF. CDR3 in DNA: TGTGCCAGCAGCCCCGGGACTTCCCCGGATACGCAGTATTTT.

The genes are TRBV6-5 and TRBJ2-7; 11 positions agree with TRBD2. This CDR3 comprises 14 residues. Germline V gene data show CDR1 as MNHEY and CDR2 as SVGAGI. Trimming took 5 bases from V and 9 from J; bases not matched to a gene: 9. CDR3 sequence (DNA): TGTGCCAGCAGTACCGGGACTAGCGGATGGGGGCAGTACTTC. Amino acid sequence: CASSTGTSGWGQYF.

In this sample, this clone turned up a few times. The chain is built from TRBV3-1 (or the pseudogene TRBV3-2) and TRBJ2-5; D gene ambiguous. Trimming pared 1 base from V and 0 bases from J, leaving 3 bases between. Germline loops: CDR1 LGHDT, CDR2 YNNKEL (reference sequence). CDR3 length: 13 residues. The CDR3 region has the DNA TGTGCCAGCAGCCAAGGGCACCAAGAGACCCAGTACTTC. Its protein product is CASSQGHQETQYF.

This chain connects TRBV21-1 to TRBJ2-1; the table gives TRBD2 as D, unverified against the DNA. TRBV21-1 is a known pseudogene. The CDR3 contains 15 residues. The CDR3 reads CASRVGGGDYNEQFF. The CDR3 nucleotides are TGTGCCAGCAGGGTGGGGGGTGGCGACTACAATGAGCAGTTCTTC.

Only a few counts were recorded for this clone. CDR3 sequence reads: CASGGGELFF. The CDR3 nucleotides are TGTGCCAGCGGGGGAGGGGAGCTGTTTTTT. The chain combines TRBV12-3 or TRBV12-4 with TRBJ2-2, with D possibly called TRBD1 or TRBD2 (5 bases each). The CDR3 is 10 residues long. V gave up 8 bases and J gave up 8 bases, with 6 bases separating them.

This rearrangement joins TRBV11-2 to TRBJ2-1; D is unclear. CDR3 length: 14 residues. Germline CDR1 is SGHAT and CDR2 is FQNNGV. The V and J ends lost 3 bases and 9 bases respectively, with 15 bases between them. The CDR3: CASSFLQRVGEQFF. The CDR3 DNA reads TGTGCCAGCAGCTTCCTCCAGCGAGTGGGTGAGCAGTTCTTC. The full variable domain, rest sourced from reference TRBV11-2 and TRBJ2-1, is EAGVAQSPRYKIIEKRQSVAFWCNPISGHATLYWYQQILGQGPKLLIQFQNNGVVDDSQLPKDRFSAERLKGVDSTLKIQPAKLEDSAVYLCASSFLQRVGEQFFGPGTRLTVL.

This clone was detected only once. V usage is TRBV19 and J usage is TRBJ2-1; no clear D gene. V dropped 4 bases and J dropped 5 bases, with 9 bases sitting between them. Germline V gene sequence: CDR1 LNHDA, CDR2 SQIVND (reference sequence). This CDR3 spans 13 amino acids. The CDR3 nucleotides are TGTGCCAGTAGTAAATTAAAGGACAATGAGCAGTTCTTC. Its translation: CASSKLKDNEQFF.

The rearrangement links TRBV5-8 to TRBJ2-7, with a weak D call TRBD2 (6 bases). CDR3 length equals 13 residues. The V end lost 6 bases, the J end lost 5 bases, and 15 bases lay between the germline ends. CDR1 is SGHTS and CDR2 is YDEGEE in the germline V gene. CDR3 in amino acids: CASIRWGGNEQYF. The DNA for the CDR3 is TGTGCCAGCATTCGTTGGGGAGGCAACGAGCAGTACTTC.

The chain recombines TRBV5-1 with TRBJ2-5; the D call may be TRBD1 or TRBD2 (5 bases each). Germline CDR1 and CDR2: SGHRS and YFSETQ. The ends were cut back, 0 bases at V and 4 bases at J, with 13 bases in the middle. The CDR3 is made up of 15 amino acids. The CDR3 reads CASSLGGTPGETQYF. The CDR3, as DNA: TGCGCCAGCAGCTTGGGGGGGACGCCGGGAGAGACCCAGTACTTC.

The CDR3 nucleotides read TGTGCCAGCAGTTACCCCCCAGGTGATGTAAAGTATGGCTACACCTTC. Its protein product is CASSYPPGDVKYGYTF. This chain connects TRBV28 to TRBJ1-2; D remains unclear. Trimming cost V 4 bases and J 5 bases, with 20 bases left between them. CDR3 length: 16 residues. In germline, CDR1 is MDHEN, CDR2 SYDVKM.

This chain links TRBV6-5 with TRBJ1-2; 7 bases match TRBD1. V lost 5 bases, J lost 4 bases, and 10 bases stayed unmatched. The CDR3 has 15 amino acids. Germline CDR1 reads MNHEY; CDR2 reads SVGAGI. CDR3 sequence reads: CASSPNVGTAYGYTF. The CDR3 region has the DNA TGTGCCAGCAGTCCAAACGTCGGGACAGCCTATGGCTACACCTTC.